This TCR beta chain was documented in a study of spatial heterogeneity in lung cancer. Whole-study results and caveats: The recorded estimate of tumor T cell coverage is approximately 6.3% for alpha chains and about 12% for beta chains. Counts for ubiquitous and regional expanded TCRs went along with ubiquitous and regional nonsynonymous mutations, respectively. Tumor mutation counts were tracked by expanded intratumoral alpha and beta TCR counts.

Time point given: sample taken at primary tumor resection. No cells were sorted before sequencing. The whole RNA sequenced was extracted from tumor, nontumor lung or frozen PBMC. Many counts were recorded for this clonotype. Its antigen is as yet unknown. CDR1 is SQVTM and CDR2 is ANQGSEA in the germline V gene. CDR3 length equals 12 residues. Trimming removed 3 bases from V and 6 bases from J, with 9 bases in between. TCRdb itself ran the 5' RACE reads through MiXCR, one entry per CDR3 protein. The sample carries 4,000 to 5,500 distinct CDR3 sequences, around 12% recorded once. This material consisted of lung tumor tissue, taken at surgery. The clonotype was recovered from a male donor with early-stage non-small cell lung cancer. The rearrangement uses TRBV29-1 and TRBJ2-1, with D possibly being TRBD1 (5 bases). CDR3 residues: CSVDIGVNEQFF. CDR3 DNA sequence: TGCAGCGTTGACATAGGGGTCAATGAGCAGTTCTTC.